Presented here are 14 T cell receptor beta chains from one specimen sequenced in a study of CD8 T cells in ankylosing spondylitis. TCRdb recomputed calls from the 5' RACE reads with MiXCR, one row per CDR3 protein. The repertoire holds around 250,000 distinct CDR3 sequences, with around a tenth as singletons. The specimen sequenced was blood, either unsorted or a sorted T cell fraction (not recorded which). The receptor source for this set is a male donor with ankylosing spondylitis or in good health (not recorded which).

The table lists this clonotype with many counts. This chain links TRBV29-1 with TRBJ2-1; no clear D gene. CDR3 length: 13 amino acids. The germline CDR1 and CDR2 sequences are SQVTM and ANQGSEA. Trimming stripped 7 bases from V and 7 bases from J, with 17 bases between. This CDR3 is CSAETPPGNEQFF. The CDR3 nucleotides are TGCAGCGCCGAAACCCCCCCCGGGAATGAGCAGTTCTTC.

Ten or more counts support this clonotype. The chain uses TRBV20-1 and TRBJ1-2, with 7 bases aligning to TRBD1. The length of the CDR3 is 14 residues. Germline assignment: CDR1 DFQATT and CDR2 SNEGSKA (reference sequence). Losses at the gene ends were 1 base for V and 3 bases for J; bases not matched to a gene: 5. CDR3: CSARVTGVDYGYTF. CDR3 DNA: TGCAGTGCTAGAGTCACAGGGGTCGACTATGGCTACACCTTC.

This clonotype showed up many times. The chain uses TRBV20-1 and TRBJ2-5, with 9 bases aligning to TRBD1. V was clipped by 2 bases and J by 4 bases; unmatched bases: 8. Germline lookup yields CDR1 DFQATT and CDR2 SNEGSKA (reference sequence). The CDR3 extends over 15 amino acids. DNA of the CDR3: TGCAGTGCTAGACCTGACAGGGGGAAAGCAGAGACCCAGTACTTC. Its protein product is CSARPDRGKAETQYF.

This clonotype has ten or more counts. The gene calls are TRBV5-1 and TRBJ2-5, with 10 bases lining up with TRBD2. The CDR3 totals 15 residues. CDR1 and CDR2 from the germline V gene are SGHRS and YFSETQ. After removal of 0 bases from V and 1 base from J, the junction contained 0 bases not matched to a gene. The CDR3 nucleotides are TGCGCCAGCAGCTTGGCTAGCGGGAGCCAAGAGACCCAGTACTTC. It is translated as CASSLASGSQETQYF.

This clonotype was recorded many times. This chain connects TRBV5-1 to TRBJ2-2; D is unresolved. Germline CDR1 and CDR2: SGHRS and YFSETQ. The CDR3 spans 14 residues. Trimming removed 1 base at V and 0 bases at J, with 4 bases between. The CDR3 sequence is CASSLTSNTGELFF. Written as DNA, the CDR3 is TGCGCCAGCAGCTTGACATCGAACACCGGGGAGCTGTTTTTT.

This clonotype was picked up a small number of times. The chain carries TRBV6-1 and TRBJ1-5; a weak D match, TRBD1 (6 bases). Germline CDR1 reads MNHNS; CDR2 reads SASEGT. CDR3 length: 15 residues. Trimming cost V 6 bases and J 6 bases, with 18 bases left between them. The CDR3 nucleotides read TGTGCCAGCAGCGAATACACAGGGTCAGCTCAGCCCCAGCATTTT. It yields the protein CASSEYTGSAQPQHF.

This clonotype was counted a few times. The chain combines TRBV24-1 with TRBJ2-2; D gene uncertain. The CDR3 contains 13 residues. Germline V gives CDR1 KGHDR, CDR2 SFDVKD. The V end was cut by 5 bases, the J end by 6 bases, with 9 bases between. The CDR3 DNA reads as TGTGCCACCAGTGGGCAGGTAGCCGGGGAGCTGTTTTTT. The encoded protein is CATSGQVAGELFF.

This clonotype came up a few times. The rearrangement links TRBV28 to TRBJ2-1; D is unresolved. This CDR3 is 15 amino acids long. Deletions cut 6 bases from V and 3 bases from J, with 15 bases between. Looked up from germline, CDR1 is MDHEN and CDR2 is SYDVKM. The CDR3 here is CASSPPSEVYNEQFF. DNA of the CDR3: TGTGCCAGCAGCCCCCCCAGCGAGGTCTACAATGAGCAGTTCTTC.

The chain recombines TRBV6-4 with TRBJ1-5; D perhaps matches TRBD1 (6 bases). V lost 6 bases, J lost 6 bases, and 18 bases lay in between. Germline V gene sequence: CDR1 MRHNA, CDR2 SNTAGT. This CDR3 has 15 residues. This CDR3 is CASRQSGVEGQPQHF. CDR3 nucleotide sequence: TGTGCCAGCAGGCAATCAGGGGTCGAGGGTCAGCCCCAGCATTTT.

This clonotype was observed at least ten times. The rearrangement joins TRBV5-1 to TRBJ2-1; TRBD1 aligns across 8 bases. This CDR3 is 14 amino acids long. The V gene end was trimmed by 0 bases and the J gene end by 7 bases; junction bases not matched to a gene: 3. Germline V lookup: CDR1 SGHRS, CDR2 YFSETQ. The CDR3 nucleotides read TGCGCCAGCAGCTTGGGACAGGGGTGGAATGAGCAGTTCTTC. It codes for CASSLGQGWNEQFF.

CDR3 region: CSVFSNYGYTF. CDR3 nucleotide sequence: TGCAGCGTCTTTTCTAACTATGGCTACACCTTC. V gene TRBV29-1 combines with J gene TRBJ1-2; the D is unclear. Germline values: CDR1 SQVTM, CDR2 ANQGSEA. CDR3 size: 11 residues. V was shortened by 6 bases and J by 0 bases, with 5 bases between the two germline ends.

This clonotype appeared many times. This rearrangement joins TRBV9 to TRBJ1-2, with 9 bases lining up with TRBD1. V lost 3 bases, J lost 13 bases, and 7 bases stayed unmatched. This CDR3 has 12 residues. Per the germline V gene, CDR1 is SGDLS and CDR2 is YYNGEE. The DNA for the CDR3 is TGTGCCAGCAGCGACTACAGGGGGCAGGTCACCTTC. Its protein is CASSDYRGQVTF. The full variable domain, its missing parts supplied by reference TRBV9 and TRBJ1-2, is DSGVTQTPKHLITATGQRVTLRCSPRSGDLSVYWYQQSLDQGLQFLIQYYNGEERAKGNILERFSAQQFPDLHSELNLSSLELGDSALYFCASSDYRGQVTFGSGTRLTVV.

This clonotype has a handful of counts. The chain couples TRBV10-3 to TRBJ1-5; D is unresolved. The CDR3 spans 15 residues. Germline lookup yields CDR1 ENHRY and CDR2 SYGVKD. V lost 0 bases to trimming and J lost 6 bases, with 12 bases between them. The CDR3 DNA follows: TGTGCCATCAGTGAGTCCGGGGATGGGAGTCAGCCCCAGCATTTT. It specifies CAISESGDGSQPQHF.

This chain links TRBV20-1 with TRBJ2-3; 7 bases map to TRBD2. From germline, CDR1 is DFQATT and CDR2 SNEGSKA (reference sequence). This CDR3 is 16 amino acids long. CDR3 protein: CSFRGESAGDTDTQYF. The CDR3 nucleotides read TGCAGCTTTAGAGGGGAGTCTGCGGGGGACACAGATACGCAGTATTTT.